The clone carrying this T cell receptor (beta chain) has a handful of counts. Its antigen is as yet unknown. Donors each provided about 9.5 milliliters of peripheral blood. Isolating PBMCs gave at least 6 million of these cells per sample. These data belong to a study of blood T cells in healthy people across ages. Study results and limitations: Among T cells, TCR beta diversity per million cells dropped roughly linearly as age rose. Versus aged donors, long-lived donors had higher diversity and more naive CD4+ cells.

A second PCR, run for about 6 to 11 cycles, used a sample-barcoded 5' primer plus a J-beta primer mix. TCRdb re-called the 5' RACE reads with MiXCR, one entry per CDR3 protein. This sample carries nearly 1 million distinct CDR3 sequences, 51% of them seen once, and the ten largest clones take roughly a fifth. With 10 bases removed from V and 5 bases from J, the gap between germline ends came to 20 bases. The germline V gene has CDR1 MDHEN and CDR2 SYDVKM. The CDR3 is made up of 14 amino acids. Sequenced: blood. This receptor was taken from a woman in her fifties or sixties in good health. The chain couples TRBV28 to TRBJ1-1, with D perhaps TRBD1 (5 bases). DNA for the CDR3: TGTGCCACCCTGTTGTCCGGGGCGGATACTGAAGCTTTCTTT. It translates to CATLLSGADTEAFF.